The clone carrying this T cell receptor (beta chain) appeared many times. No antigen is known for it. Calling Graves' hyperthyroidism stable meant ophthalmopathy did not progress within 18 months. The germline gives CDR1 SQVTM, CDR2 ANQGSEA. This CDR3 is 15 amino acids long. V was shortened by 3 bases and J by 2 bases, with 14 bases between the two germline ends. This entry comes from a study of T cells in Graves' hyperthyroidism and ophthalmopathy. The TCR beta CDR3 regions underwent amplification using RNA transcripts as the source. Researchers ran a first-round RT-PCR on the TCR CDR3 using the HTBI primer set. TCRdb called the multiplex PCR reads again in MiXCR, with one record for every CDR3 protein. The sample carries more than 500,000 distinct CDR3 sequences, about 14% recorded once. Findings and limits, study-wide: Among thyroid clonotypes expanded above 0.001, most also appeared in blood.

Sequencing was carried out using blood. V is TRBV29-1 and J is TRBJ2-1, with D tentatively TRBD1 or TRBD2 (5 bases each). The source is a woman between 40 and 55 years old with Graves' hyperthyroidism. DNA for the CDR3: TGCAGCGTTGATTCCGGGACCCACACCTACAATGAGCAGTTCTTC. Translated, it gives CSVDSGTHTYNEQFF.